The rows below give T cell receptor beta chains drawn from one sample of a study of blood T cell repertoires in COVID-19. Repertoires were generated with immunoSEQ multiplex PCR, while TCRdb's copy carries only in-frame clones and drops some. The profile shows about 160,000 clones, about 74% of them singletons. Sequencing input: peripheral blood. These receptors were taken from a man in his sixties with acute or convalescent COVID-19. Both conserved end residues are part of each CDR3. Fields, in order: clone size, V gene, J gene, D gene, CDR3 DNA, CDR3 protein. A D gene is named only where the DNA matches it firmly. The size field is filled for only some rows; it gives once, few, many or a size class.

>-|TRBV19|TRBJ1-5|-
TGTGCCAGTAGTATAGTCTCAGGGGATCAGCCCCAGCATTTT
CASSIVSGDQPQHF
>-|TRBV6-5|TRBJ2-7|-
TGTGCCAGCAGCATCACCGACAGGCTCTCCTACGAGCAGTACTTC
CASSITDRLSYEQYF
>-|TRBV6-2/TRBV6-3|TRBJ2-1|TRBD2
TGTGCCAGCAGTGCCGGGACTAGCGGGGGGAATGAGCAGTTCTTC
CASSAGTSGGNEQFF
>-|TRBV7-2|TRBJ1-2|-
TGTGCCAGCAGCGGAGGGGTAGGGTCCTATGGCTACACCTTC
CASSGGVGSYGYTF
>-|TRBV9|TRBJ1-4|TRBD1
TGTGCCAGCAGCGTAGATCGAGGGGGCAGGGAAAAACTGTTTTTT
CASSVDRGGREKLFF
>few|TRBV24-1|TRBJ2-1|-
TGTGCCACCAGTGGGGACCGGGACATCTACAATGAGCAGTTCTTC
CATSGDRDIYNEQFF
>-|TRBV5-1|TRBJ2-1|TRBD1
TGCGCCAGCACGGGACAGGGCTATGAGCAGTTCTTC
CASTGQGYEQFF
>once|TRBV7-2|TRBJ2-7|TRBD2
TGTGCCAGCAGCACTCGCGGGGGAGACTCCTACGAGCAGTACTTC
CASSTRGGDSYEQYF
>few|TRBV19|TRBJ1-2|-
TGTGCCAGTCAGGGGAACCCTAATTCCTATGGCTACACCTTC
CASQGNPNSYGYTF
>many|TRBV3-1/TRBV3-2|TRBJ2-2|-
TGTGCCAGCAGCCAAGGGTTAGTGCGTGGCACCGGGGAGCTGTTTTTT
CASSQGLVRGTGELFF
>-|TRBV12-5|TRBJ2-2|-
TGTGCTAGTGGTTTGGTACTAAGGAGGGGATCCGGGGAGCTGTTTTTT
CASGLVLRRGSGELFF
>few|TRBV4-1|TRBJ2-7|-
TGCGCCAGCAGCCAAGATTGGACAGCAACCTACGAGCAGTACTTC
CASSQDWTATYEQYF
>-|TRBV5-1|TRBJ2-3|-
TGCGCCAGCAGCTTGGCGACGGACACCCTGGATACGCAGTATTTT
CASSLATDTLDTQYF
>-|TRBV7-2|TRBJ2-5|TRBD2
TGTGCCAGCAGCTTACCGGGGGGGCTAGTGGGAGAGACCCAGTACTTC
CASSLPGGLVGETQYF
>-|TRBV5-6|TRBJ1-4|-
TGTGCCACCTCGTGGACACCTGTTTCGGAACTGTTTTTT
CATSWTPVSELFF
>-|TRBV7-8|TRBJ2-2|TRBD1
TGTGCCAGCAGCTTGGTTTGGACAGGGGAAACCGGGGAGCTGTTTTTT
CASSLVWTGETGELFF
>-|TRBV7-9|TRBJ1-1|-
TGTGCCAGCAGCTTATCGACAGAAATGAACACTGAAGCTTTCTTT
CASSLSTEMNTEAFF
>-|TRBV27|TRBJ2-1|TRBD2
TGTGCCAGCAGTATAACTAGCGGGGGGAACAATGAGCAGTTCTTC
CASSITSGGNNEQFF
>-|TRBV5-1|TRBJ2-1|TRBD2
TGCGCCAGCAGCCCGACAGCGGGGAGTTACAATGAGCAGTTCTTC
CASSPTAGSYNEQFF
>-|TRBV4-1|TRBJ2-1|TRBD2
TGCGCCAGCAGCCAAGATACACGGGGGGGCCGGAATGAGCAGTTCTTC
CASSQDTRGGRNEQFF
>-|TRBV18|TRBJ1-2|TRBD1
TGTGCCAGCTCACTCGACAGGGAATATGACGTCTTC
CASSLDREYDVF
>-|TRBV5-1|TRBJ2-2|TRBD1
TGCGCCAGCAGTTTCGAAAGGAGGACAGGGAACACCGGGGAGCTGTTTTTT
CASSFERRTGNTGELFF
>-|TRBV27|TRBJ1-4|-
TGTGCCAGCAGTCCCCAGGGGACAACTAATGAAAAACTGTTTTTT
CASSPQGTTNEKLFF
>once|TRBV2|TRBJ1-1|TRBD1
TGTGCCAGCAGTTTGGGACAGGGGAACACTGAAGCTTTCTTT
CASSLGQGNTEAFF
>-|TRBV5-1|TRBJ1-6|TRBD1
TGCGCCAGCAGCTCAAGGACAGGGATTGATTCACCCCTCCACTTT
CASSSRTGIDSPLHF
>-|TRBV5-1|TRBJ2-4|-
TGCGCCAGCAGCTTGTCTGGGCAGCAAAACATTCAGTACTTC
CASSLSGQQNIQYF
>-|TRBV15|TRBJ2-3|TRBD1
TGTGCCACCCGACAGGGAAGGAGCACAGATACGCAGTATTTT
CATRQGRSTDTQYF
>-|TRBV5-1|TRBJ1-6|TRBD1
TGCGCCAGCAGCTTTGTCTCCGGGACAGAGAATTCACCCCTCCACTTT
CASSFVSGTENSPLHF
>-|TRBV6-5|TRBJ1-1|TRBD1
TGTGCCAGCAGTCCCGACAGGGTAGGTGCTGAAGCTTTCTTT
CASSPDRVGAEAFF